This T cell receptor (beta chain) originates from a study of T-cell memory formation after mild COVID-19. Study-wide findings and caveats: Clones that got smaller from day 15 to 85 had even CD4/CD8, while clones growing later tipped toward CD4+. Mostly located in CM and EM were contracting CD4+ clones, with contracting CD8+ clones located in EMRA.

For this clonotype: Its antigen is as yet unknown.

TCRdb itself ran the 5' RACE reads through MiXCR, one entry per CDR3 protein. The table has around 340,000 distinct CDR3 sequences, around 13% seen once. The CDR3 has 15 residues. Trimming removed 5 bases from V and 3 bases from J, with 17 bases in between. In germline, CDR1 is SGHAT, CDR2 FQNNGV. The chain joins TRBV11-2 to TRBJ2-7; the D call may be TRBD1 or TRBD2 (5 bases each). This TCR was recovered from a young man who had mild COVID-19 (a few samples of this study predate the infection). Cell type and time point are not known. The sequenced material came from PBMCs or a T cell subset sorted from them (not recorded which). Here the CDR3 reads CASSTSPGRDYEQYF. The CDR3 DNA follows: TGTGCCAGCAGCACCTCGCCGGGGCGAGACTACGAGCAGTACTTC. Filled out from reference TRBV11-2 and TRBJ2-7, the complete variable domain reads EAGVAQSPRYKIIEKRQSVAFWCNPISGHATLYWYQQILGQGPKLLIQFQNNGVVDDSQLPKDRFSAERLKGVDSTLKIQPAKLEDSAVYLCASSTSPGRDYEQYFGPGTRLTVT.